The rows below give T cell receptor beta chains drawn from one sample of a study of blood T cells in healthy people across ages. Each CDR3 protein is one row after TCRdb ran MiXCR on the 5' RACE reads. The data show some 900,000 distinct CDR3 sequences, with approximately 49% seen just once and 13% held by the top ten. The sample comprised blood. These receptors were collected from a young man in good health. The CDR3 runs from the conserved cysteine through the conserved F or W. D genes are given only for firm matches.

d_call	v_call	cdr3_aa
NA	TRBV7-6	CASSLEYSNEKLFF
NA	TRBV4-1	CASSRPVDSPLHF
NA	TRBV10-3	CAISRDGSYSNQPQHF
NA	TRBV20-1	CGASPLGGGSGANVLTF
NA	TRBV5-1	CASSFALGYEQYF
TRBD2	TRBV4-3	CASSYRLAGAQETQYF
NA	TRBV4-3	CASSQWTVEDSPLHF
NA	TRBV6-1	CASSEEGGLYNEQYF
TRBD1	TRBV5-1	CASRASGQGLYEQYF
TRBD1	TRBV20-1	CSAEVSGQGGGYTF
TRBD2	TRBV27	CASSSYAGTSGRTDTQYF
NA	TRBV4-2	CASSQGLVSGTYEQYF
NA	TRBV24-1	CATSASQGLGTEAFF
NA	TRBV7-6	CARGSGPSYNEQFF
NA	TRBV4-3	CASSQVDSRGANEKLFF
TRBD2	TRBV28	CASSPPERGVTDTQYF
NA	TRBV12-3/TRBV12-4	CASSFGREQETQYF
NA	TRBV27	CASSSRQQTSNYGYTF
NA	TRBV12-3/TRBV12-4	CASSFLEGDTQYF
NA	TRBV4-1	CASSQGRIRVDEQYF
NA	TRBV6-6	CASSRVSGELFF
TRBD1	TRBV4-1	CASSQSTGVVQPQHF
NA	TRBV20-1	CSALRTTNNYGYTF
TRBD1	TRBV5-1	CASSLGPRDRGTDTQYF
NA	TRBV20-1	CSARGPDGNYGYTF
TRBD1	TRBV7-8	CASSLDRTGVNEQFF
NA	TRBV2	CASNMRTAGNEKLFF
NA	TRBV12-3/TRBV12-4	CASSLGGARNTQYF
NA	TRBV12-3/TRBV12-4	CASSPPGQQYERYF
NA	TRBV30	CAWGAPGSLNYEQYF
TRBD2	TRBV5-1	CASRKTGTSGQETQYF
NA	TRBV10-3	CAIKDSLNSPLHF
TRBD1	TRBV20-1	CSAGTGDISYNSPLHF
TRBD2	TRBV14	CASSHRAGQSTDTQYF
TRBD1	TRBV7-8	CASSSGQGEKGYTF
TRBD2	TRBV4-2	CASSEATSGGDNEQFF
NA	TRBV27	CASSFERTGLARQPQHF
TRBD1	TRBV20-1	CSAGRTGTQETQYF
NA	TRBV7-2	CASSFRTQYF
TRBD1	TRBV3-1	CASSNNRGEQYF
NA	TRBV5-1	CASSLVGSLSGNTIYF
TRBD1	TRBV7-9	CASSLAKGQGPSYYGYTF
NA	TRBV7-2	CASSSGLRTYEQYF
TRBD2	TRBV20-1	CSAEAGGTDTQYF
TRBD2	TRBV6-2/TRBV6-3	CASSYVLAGAPLTDTQYF
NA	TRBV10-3	CAISDSGETQYF
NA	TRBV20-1	CSAGPEGGGYTF
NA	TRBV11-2	CASSRSTVTDTQYF
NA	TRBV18	CASSPQGGRQNIQYF
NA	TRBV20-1	CSTGGTPNTEAFF
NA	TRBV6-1	CASSEMRQGSSYEQYF